This TCR beta chain was documented in a study of cytomegalovirus exposure and HLA in healthy donors listed by TCRdb under 2017. For context, the study as a whole: An earlier analysis of several hundred of the donors reported 250 to 300 Gb of sequence data and some 110 million unique TCR beta sequences obtained from about 200 million T cells. The study combined high-throughput TCR immunosequencing, statistical association of individual TCRs with disease status, and machine learning to predict cytomegalovirus infection status. Of the roughly 390 genotyped donors, roughly 80% fell in the genetic ancestry cluster associated with self-reported Caucasian donors. Among 350 to 400 genotyped donors of the cohort, an average of approximately 250,000 unique TCR beta nucleotide sequences were sequenced per donor, 15% to 20% of them non-productive. A separate validation cohort of about 110 different subjects was used in addition to the roughly 640-subject first cohort. Around 300 gigabases of sequencing data and tens of millions of unique TCR sequences were included in an early release covering roughly 600 HLA-typed donors. HLA typing included class I and class II loci at four-digit resolution. The aim of the study was to test whether cataloging public T cell receptors could identify signatures of past pathogen exposure. All discovery cohort repertoires had been generated using a single sequencing platform. Because of strong linkage in the cohort, four or five DR-DQ haplotypes were treated as single units for association and clustering. A later genetic analysis used genome-wide SNP genotypes for 398 of the 666 donors, treating that subset as a discovery cohort. Donor age, sex, ethnicity and CMV serostatus were collected together with the repertoire data. In an earlier analysis of several hundred of the donors, high-throughput TCR beta sequencing was used to judge whether each TCR beta V gene segment behaved as functional or pseudogenic. The number of donors typed differed by locus, with about 629-630 for A, B, C, DRB1 and DQB1, roughly 520 for DQA1, about 610 for DPA1, and around 450 for DPB1. In the later analysis, no new phenotypic data were used to find candidate immune exposures; instead, reliance was placed on TCR beta sequences and their occurrence across donors. In a later analysis, previously published TCR beta repertoires from 550 to 700 donors were re-analyzed and high-resolution HLA genotyping was added so that TCR occurrence patterns could be studied. The T cell repertoires of around 670 subjects were profiled by immunosequencing and related to cytomegalovirus serostatus. Study-level results and caveats: Assigning TCR associations to individual alleles was difficult when HLA alleles, especially DR and DQ, strongly co-occurred. According to the authors, the approach could potentially be generalized to other disease states and immunological phenotypes. Compared with the roughly 600-donor mean, donors in an Asian-associated ancestry cluster had fewer N-insertions in productive TCRs, according to a later genetic analysis. In a later analysis, HLA-associated TCR beta chains were found to be more clonally expanded and to have lower generation probabilities than equally common non-associated chains. Sequencing depth was assumed to be roughly uniform across donors in the presence/absence analyses, though that assumption may not hold. In a later analysis, several top co-occurrence clusters were reported to appear linked to parvovirus B19, influenza, CMV and Epstein-Barr virus. Because counts were too low, more than 15 rarely observed V segments, including chromosome 9 orphons, were excluded from the earlier analysis of around 590 of the donors. Because some donors lacked HLA typing at each locus, the association tests relied only on the typed subset. In a later analysis, most CMV-associated TCR beta chains were found to appear HLA-restricted, with HLA associations seemingly driven largely by CMV exposure. V-gene and J-gene trimming of TCR beta chains was associated with a missense DCLRE1C variant in a later genetic analysis, and the association was replicated in an independent cohort. In a later analysis, TCR association rates were found to vary across HLA loci, with the most associated TCRs seen for DRB1 alleles and the fewest for HLA-C alleles. Linkage disequilibrium might explain the correlated functional status among segregating V segments, but an unknown experimental factor could not be excluded. An earlier analysis of around 540 of the donors showed that most TCR beta V segments appeared in productive rearrangements either about 90% or about 30% of the time, which broadly matched IMGT annotations. A total of 150 to 200 TCR beta chains were listed by the study as associated with cytomegalovirus. Only TCR beta chains were sequenced in this cohort, and the absence of alpha or paired-chain data limited detectable features. Across donors, most TCR sequences were observed very rarely, whereas some public TCRs were present in many individuals. A further reported finding was that TCR beta sequences accurately predicted the HLA-A and HLA-B alleles for most subjects in the first cohort. Specific HLA alleles were associated with 18,000 or so TCR beta sequences at a false discovery rate of 0.05 in a later analysis. A few of the identified cytomegalovirus-associated TCR beta chains were confirmed in vitro to be specific for cytomegalovirus antigens. In both the original and validation cohorts, the classifier was reported to diagnose cytomegalovirus status with high specificity and sensitivity. A cluster of highly shared sequence variants was judged likely to represent a technical artifact of the sequencing pipeline. The only immune exposure information available for the cohort was CMV serostatus.

Libraries were built with the immunoSEQ multiplex PCR assay. For the multiplex PCR, a mixture combining 60 forward primers for TCR Vbeta segments and 13 reverse primers for TCR Jbeta segments was used. A multiplex PCR assay on genomic DNA amplified the CDR3 region of rearranged TCR beta genes. The Illumina HiSeq System was used to sequence the amplified TCR beta libraries as 87-base-pair reads. Per the authors' processing: In a later analysis, tens of millions of unique TCR beta chains were counted across the 500 to 850 repertoires, and around 10 million of these chains were shared by at least two donors. To remove PCR and sequencing errors, raw reads were error-corrected and collapsed into unique sequences using a nearest-neighbor algorithm that merged closely related sequences. CDR3 sequences were aligned to IMGT reference sequences to assign V, D and J gene segments. For a sequence to be retained, at least a six-nucleotide match to both a V gene segment and a J gene segment was required. A rearrangement was called productive if the CDR3 had no stop codons and remained in frame with V and J, and every other rearrangement was called non-productive. CDR3 was defined according to IMGT convention as the region running from the second conserved V-encoded cysteine to the conserved J-encoded phenylalanine. The earlier analysis of roughly 590 of the donors excluded sequences that lacked an unambiguous match to a single V gene segment. In an earlier analysis of 500 to 750 of the donors, V segments were called functional above 56.7% productive rearrangements and were called segregating when the between-donor standard deviation exceeded 5%. A statistical classification framework was built for diagnosing cytomegalovirus status from the catalog of TCR beta chain sequences. In a later analysis, TCR nucleotide sequences were compared against IMGT/GENE-DB human TR gene sequences so that V and J genes could be assigned. A later analysis assigned CDR3 sequences and most-parsimonious VDJ recombination scenarios with the TCRdist pipeline. In a later analysis, each TCR beta chain was defined by its CDR3 amino acid sequence together with its V-gene family, and reads without a unique V-gene family were excluded. In a later analysis, approximately 590 highly shared, low-generation-probability nucleotide sequences were removed to address suspected cross-contamination and a sequencing artifact. In a later analysis, a clonal expansion index was calculated for each public chain from normalized within-repertoire ranks of inferred template counts. In a later analysis, generation probabilities were computed using a VDJ recombination model fitted to out-of-frame rearrangements, and the results were checked against IGoR. In a later analysis, TCR-TCR, TCR-HLA and TCR-CMV co-occurrence was scored with hypergeometric tests, and a repertoire-size bias correction was applied to TCR pairs. A later analysis estimated false discovery rates by permuting HLA or CMV assignments 20 times. A later analysis grouped co-occurring TCRs with DBSCAN, adding TCRdist sequence similarity when clustering within HLA-allele-positive subsets. Repertoires with fewer than 30,000 or more than 120,000 public chains, plus five repertoires with anomalous nucleotide sharing, were excluded from co-occurrence clustering. The clones in this table, taken by TCRdb from immuneACCESS, are in-frame only. Not every clone is retained; where verified, under half of the shortfall comes from an unresolved V gene, and the cause of the rest is unknown. V and J calls and clone size are copied from that table; D and trimming were computed from the DNA. The table for this sample lists approximately 74,000 clones; 60% to 80% of them were counted only once. Jointly, the top ten make up approximately 7.6% of the sample.

This clone was found once. Its target antigen remains unknown. No much larger clone exists at a distance of one base, and base qualities are not known. The cohort comprised approximately 700 healthy bone marrow donors. All cohort members were sampled while nominally healthy, although unrecorded immune exposures were likely present. The donor was CMV seropositive and was included in the group of 250 to 300 seropositive cohort members. Each donor provided a peripheral blood sample, and peripheral blood mononuclear cells were used for TCR beta sequencing. Genomic DNA was extracted from the blood cell samples with the Qiagen DNeasy Blood Extraction Kit. The receptor was derived from a man in his sixties in good health and CMV-seropositive. Sequencing used PBMCs.

The DNA sequence is as follows: TGTGCCACCCTTACGGAGACTGAAGCTTTCTTT. Its product reads: CATLTETEAFF. In this chain, TRBV6-5 is recombined with TRBJ1-1; the D gene lacks a confident call. Reading from cysteine to phenylalanine, the CDR3 counts 11 amino acids. CDR3 DNA is the only sequence kept; it has 33 bases, read in frame from the first base. Trimming costs V 10 bases and J 5 bases, and their ends lie 11 bases apart. In the germline V gene, CDR1 corresponds to MNHEY and CDR2 to SVGAGI.